The T cell receptor beta chain under discussion was sequenced for a study of blood T cell repertoires in COVID-19. Study information: Samples representing acute and convalescent COVID-19 were sourced from the United States, Italy and Spain. In each case, the material was cDNA or gDNA derived from T cells, B-cell-depleted T cells, or PBMCs.

V lost 4 bases to trimming and J lost 6 bases; unmatched junction nucleotides: 2. The CDR3 consists of 13 residues. The germline V gene encodes CDR1 SGHNT and CDR2 YYREEE (reference sequence). In the source study's methods: Scientists estimated how many nucleated cells there were by amplifying reference gene primers. Generated by immunoSEQ multiplex PCR, the TCRdb table keeps only in-frame clones and is missing some. D and trimming come from the DNA, and the V and J calls and clone size come from that table. This table has roughly 200,000 clones, 86% appearing once. This clonotype was obtained from a man older than 75 with acute or convalescent COVID-19. This sequence joins TRBV5-4 and TRBJ2-1, with 9 bases lining up with TRBD2. The sequenced sample consisted of peripheral blood. For the CDR3, the DNA is TGTGCCAGCAGCCCGCGGGAGGGCAATGAGCAGTTCTTC. Encoded protein: CASSPREGNEQFF.